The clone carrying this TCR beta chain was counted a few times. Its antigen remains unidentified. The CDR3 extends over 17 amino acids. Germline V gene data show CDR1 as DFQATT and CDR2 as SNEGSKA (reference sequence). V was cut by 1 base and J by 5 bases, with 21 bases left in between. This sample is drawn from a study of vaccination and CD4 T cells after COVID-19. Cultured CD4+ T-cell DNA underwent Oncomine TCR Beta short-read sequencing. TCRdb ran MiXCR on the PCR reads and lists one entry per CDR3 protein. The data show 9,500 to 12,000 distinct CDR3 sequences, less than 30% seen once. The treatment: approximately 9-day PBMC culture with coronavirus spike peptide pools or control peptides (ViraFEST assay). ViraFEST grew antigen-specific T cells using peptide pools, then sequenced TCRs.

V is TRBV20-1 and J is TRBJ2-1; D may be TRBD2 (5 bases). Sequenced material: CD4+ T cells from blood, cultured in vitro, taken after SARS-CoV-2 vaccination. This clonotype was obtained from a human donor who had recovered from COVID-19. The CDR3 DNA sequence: TGCAGTGCTAGAGCTTTTAAGAAGGCGGGTATCCACAATGAGCAGTTCTTC. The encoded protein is CSARAFKKAGIHNEQFF.